The present T cell receptor (beta chain) was sequenced within a study of cytomegalovirus exposure and HLA in healthy donors. Overall study: Early on, a data release was issued that held about 85 million unique TCRs from HLA-typed donors.

This clone showed up just a few times. Its antigen is undetermined. Trimming shortened V by 1 base and J by 8 bases, and 14 bases separated the two germline ends. Germline CDR1 LGHNA, CDR2 YSLEER. This CDR3 region has 15 residues. Primers: 60 Vbeta forward and 13 Jbeta reverse. The assay was immunoSEQ multiplex PCR, and TCRdb's table has in-frame clones only and misses some. Counted here are a few hundred thousand clones, 80% to 90% occurring once; the ten biggest clones make up around 3%. Study results and caveats: Association of a missense DCLRE1C variant with TCR beta V- and J-gene trimming was reported in a later analysis. Reports indicated that the classifier achieved high specificity and sensitivity in diagnosing cytomegalovirus status. Among the sequence variants, a highly shared cluster was likely an artifact of sequencing.

This TCR was sampled from a man between 25 and 39 years old in good health and CMV-seronegative. Source material: PBMCs. The chain recombines TRBV4-3 with TRBJ1-4; D is undetermined. Here the CDR3 DNA reads TGCGCCAGCAGCCAAGGGCGGGGTTTTGGGGAAAAACTGTTTTTT. Residues: CASSQGRGFGEKLFF.